This T cell receptor (beta chain) was recorded in a study of spatial heterogeneity in lung cancer. Each CDR3 protein gets one entry after TCRdb re-called the 5' RACE reads with MiXCR. The sample contains fewer than 3,000 distinct CDR3 sequences, less than 4.5% of which appear only once. In its sample, this clonotype ranks as medium-sized. The antigen is undetermined. Germline CDR1 and CDR2: SGHTA and FQGNSA. The CDR3 length is 15 residues. V gave up 5 bases and J gave up 5 bases, with 19 bases separating them. Overall study findings and caveats: Tumor mutation counts were tracked by expanded intratumoral alpha and beta TCR counts.

This sample's time point: sample taken at primary tumor resection. The chain is built from TRBV7-2 and TRBJ2-7; maybe TRBD2 (6 bases). The TCR sequence derives from a female donor with early-stage non-small cell lung cancer. The specimen was lung tumor tissue, collected at surgery. In nucleotides, the CDR3 is TGTGCCAGCAGCCTCATACGGGGGAGTGGGAACGAGCAGTACTTC. It specifies CASSLIRGSGNEQYF.